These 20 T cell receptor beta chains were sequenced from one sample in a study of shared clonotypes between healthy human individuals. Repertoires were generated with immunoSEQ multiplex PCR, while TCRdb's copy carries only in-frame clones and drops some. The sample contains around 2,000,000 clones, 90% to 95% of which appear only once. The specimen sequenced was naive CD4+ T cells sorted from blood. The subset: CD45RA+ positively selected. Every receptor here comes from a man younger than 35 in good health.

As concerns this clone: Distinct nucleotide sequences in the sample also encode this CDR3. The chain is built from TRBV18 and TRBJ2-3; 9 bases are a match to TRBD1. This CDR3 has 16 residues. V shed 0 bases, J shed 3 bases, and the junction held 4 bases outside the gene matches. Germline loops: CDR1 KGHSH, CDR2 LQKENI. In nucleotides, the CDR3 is TGTGCCAGCTCACCACCGACAGGGGGAGGGACAGATACGCAGTATTTT. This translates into CASSPPTGGGTDTQYF.

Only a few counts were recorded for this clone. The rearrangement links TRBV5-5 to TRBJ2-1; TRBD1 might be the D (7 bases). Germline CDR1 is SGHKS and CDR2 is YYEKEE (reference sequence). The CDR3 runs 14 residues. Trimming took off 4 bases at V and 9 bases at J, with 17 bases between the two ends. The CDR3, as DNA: TGTGCCAGCAGCCAAGACAGGGTCGGGGGTGAGCAGTTCTTC. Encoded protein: CASSQDRVGGEQFF.

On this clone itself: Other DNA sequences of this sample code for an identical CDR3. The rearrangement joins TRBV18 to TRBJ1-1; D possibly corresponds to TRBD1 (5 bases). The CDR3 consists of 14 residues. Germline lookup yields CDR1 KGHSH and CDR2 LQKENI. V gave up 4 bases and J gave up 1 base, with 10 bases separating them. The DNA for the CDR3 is TGTGCCAGCTCACTGGGGACCCGGAACACTGAAGCTTTCTTT. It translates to CASSLGTRNTEAFF.

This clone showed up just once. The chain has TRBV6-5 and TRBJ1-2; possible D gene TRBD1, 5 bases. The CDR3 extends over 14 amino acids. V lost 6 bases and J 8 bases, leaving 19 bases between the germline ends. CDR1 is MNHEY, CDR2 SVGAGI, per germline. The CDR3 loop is CASSPGPGQYGYTF. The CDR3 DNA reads TGTGCCAGCAGCCCCGGGCCAGGGCAGTACGGCTACACCTTC.

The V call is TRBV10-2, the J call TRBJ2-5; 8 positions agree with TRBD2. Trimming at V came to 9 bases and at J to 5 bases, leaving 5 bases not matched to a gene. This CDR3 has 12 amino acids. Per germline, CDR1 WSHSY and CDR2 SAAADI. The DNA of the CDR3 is TGCGCCAGTTGGACGGGGGGGGAGACCCAGTACTTC. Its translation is CASWTGGETQYF.

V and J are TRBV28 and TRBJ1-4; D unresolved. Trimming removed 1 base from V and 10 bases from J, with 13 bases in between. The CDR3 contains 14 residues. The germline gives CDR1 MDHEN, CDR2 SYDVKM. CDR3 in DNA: TGTGCCAGCAGTTTATCGGGTTCGCCTTTAAAACTGTTTTTT. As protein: CASSLSGSPLKLFF.

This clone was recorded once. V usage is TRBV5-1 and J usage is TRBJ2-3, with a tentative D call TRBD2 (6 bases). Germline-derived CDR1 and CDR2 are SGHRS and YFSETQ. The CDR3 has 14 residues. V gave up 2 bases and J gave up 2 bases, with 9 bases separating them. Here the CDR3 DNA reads TGCGCCAGCAGCTTTCGGACTAACACAGATACGCAGTATTTT. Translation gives CASSFRTNTDTQYF.

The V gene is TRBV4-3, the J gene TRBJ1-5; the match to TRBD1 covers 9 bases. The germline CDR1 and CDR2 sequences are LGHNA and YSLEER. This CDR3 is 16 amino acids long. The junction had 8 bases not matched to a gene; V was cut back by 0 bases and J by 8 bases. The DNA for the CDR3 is TGCGCCAGCAGCCAAGACCGCCGACAGGGGGGAGAGCCCCAGCATTTT. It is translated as CASSQDRRQGGEPQHF.

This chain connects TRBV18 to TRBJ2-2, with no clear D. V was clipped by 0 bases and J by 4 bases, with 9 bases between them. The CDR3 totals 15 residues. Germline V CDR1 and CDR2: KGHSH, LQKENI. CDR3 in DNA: TGTGCCAGCTCACCACCTCTGTCGGGCACCGGGGAGCTGTTTTTT. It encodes CASSPPLSGTGELFF.

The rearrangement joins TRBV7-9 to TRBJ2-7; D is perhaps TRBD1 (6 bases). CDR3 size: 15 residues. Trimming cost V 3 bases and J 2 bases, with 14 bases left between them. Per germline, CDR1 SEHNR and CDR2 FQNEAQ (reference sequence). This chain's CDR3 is CASSFKQGPPYEQYF. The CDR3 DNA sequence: TGTGCCAGCAGCTTTAAACAGGGTCCCCCCTACGAGCAGTACTTC.

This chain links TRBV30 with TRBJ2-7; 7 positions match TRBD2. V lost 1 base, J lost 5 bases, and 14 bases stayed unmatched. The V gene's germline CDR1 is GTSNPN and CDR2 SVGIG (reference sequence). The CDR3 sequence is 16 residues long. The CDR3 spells CAWSGGGARSSHEQYF. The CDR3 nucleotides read TGTGCCTGGAGTGGGGGGGGAGCCAGATCGTCCCACGAGCAGTACTTC.

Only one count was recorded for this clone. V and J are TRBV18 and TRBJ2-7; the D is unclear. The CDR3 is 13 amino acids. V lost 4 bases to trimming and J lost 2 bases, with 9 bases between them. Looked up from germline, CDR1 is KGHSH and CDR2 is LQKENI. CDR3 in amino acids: CASSRFTAYEQYF. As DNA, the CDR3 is TGTGCCAGCTCACGGTTTACAGCCTACGAGCAGTACTTC.

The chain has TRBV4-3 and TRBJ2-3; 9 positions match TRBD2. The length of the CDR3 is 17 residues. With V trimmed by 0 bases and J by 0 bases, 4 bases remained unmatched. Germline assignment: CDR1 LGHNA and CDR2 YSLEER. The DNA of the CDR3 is TGCGCCAGCAGCCAAGATAGGCTAGCGGGGAGCACAGATACGCAGTATTTT. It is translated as CASSQDRLAGSTDTQYF.

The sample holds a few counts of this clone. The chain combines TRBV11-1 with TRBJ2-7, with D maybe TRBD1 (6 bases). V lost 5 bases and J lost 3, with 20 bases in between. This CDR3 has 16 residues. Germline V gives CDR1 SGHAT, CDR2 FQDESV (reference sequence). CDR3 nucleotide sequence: TGTGCCAGCAGCCCTCTACAGGGCTCTTCCCACTACGAGCAGTACTTC. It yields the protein CASSPLQGSSHYEQYF.

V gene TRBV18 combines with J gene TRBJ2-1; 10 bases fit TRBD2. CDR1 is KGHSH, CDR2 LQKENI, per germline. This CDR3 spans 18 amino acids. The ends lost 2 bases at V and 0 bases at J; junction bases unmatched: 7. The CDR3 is CASSPWASGGSSYNEQFF. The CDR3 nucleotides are TGTGCCAGCTCACCATGGGCTAGCGGGGGTAGCTCCTACAATGAGCAGTTCTTC.

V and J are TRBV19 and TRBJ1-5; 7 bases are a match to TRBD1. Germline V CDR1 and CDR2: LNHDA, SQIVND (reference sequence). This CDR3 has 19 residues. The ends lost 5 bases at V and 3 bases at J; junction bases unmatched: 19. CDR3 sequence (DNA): TGTGCCAGTAGTTCACACTCAGGCCCGGGACAGACAACCAATCAGCCCCAGCATTTT. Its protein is CASSSHSGPGQTTNQPQHF.

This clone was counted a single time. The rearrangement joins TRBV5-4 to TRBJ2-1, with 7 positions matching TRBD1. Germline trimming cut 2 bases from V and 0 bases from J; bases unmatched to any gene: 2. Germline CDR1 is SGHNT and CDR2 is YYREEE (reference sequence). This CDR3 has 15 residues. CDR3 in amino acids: CASSLDRVSYNEQFF. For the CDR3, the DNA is TGTGCCAGCAGCTTAGACAGGGTCTCCTACAATGAGCAGTTCTTC.

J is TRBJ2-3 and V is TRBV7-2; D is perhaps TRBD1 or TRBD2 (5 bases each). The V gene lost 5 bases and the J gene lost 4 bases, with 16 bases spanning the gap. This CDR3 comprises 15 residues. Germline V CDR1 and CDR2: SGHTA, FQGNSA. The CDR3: CASSPRGGGADTQYF. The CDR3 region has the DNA TGTGCCAGCAGCCCCCGGGGCGGTGGCGCAGATACGCAGTATTTT.

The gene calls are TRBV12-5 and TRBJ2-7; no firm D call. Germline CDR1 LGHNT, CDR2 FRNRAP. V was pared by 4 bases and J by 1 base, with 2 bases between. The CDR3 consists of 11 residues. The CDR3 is CASGWSYEQYF. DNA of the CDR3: TGTGCTAGTGGTTGGTCCTACGAGCAGTACTTC. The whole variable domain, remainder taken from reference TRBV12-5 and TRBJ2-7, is DARVTQTPRHKVTEMGQEVTMRCQPILGHNTVFWYRQTMMQGLELLAYFRNRAPLDDSGMPKDRFSAEMPDATLATLKIQPSEPRDSAVYFCASGWSYEQYFGPGTRLTVT.

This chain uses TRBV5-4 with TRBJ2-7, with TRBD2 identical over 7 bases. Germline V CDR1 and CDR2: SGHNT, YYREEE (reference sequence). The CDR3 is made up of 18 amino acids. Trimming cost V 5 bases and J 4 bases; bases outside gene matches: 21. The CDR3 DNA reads TGTGCCAGCAGTAGTGGGGCGGGCGGGCTAGCGGCGACTTACGAGCAGTACTTC. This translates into CASSSGAGGLAATYEQYF.